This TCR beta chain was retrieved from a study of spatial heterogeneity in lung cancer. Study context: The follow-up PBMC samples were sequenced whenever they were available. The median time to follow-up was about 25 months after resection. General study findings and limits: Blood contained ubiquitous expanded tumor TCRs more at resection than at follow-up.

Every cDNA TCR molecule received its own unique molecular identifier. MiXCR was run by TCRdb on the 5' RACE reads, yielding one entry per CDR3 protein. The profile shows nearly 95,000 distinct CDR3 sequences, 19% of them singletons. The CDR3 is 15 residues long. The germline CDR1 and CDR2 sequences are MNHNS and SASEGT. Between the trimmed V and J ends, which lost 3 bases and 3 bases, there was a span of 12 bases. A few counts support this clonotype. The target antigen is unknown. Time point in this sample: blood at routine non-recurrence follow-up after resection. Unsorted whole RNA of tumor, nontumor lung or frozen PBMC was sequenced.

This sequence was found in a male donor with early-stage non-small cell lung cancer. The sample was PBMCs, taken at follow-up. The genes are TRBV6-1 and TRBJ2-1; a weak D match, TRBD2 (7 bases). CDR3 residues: CASSESGGIYNEQFF. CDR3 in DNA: TGTGCCAGCAGTGAGTCGGGGGGCATCTACAATGAGCAGTTCTTC.